This T cell receptor beta chain is drawn from a study of T cells after yellow fever vaccination. The length of the CDR3 is 14 residues. V lost 4 bases to trimming and J lost 11 bases; unmatched junction nucleotides: 13. Germline CDR1 LNHDA, CDR2 SQIVND (reference sequence). Study-level points and caveats: Contamination of FACS-sorted repertoires by abundant clonotypes from the bulk population could occur. Re-detected after boosting: most primary clones, almost 97% of CD4 and less than 90% of CD8.

A process of 5'RACE template switching, which added a universal primer site and UMIs, was used to make TCR cDNA. TCRdb processed the 5' RACE reads anew with MiXCR; each CDR3 protein has one entry. This table holds about 370,000 distinct CDR3 sequences, approximately 10% found once. Worth noting for this clonotype: The antigen is unknown.

This receptor was taken from a man in his late teens or twenties who received the YFV17D yellow fever vaccine. The chain carries TRBV19 and TRBJ1-1; 7 bases align to TRBD1. The sample consisted of PBMCs, taken on the day of the first yellow fever vaccination. This CDR3 reads CASSTTGQALGAFF. The CDR3 DNA sequence: TGTGCCAGTAGTACCACCGGACAGGCCCTTGGGGCTTTCTTT. Supplemented by reference TRBV19 and TRBJ1-1, the full variable domain reads DGGITQSPKYLFRKEGQNVTLSCEQNLNHDAMYWYRQDPGQGLRLIYYSQIVNDFQKGDIAEGYSVSREKKESFPLTVTSAQKNPTAFYLCASSTTGQALGAFFGQGTRLTVV.